The entry below gives a single T cell receptor (beta chain) sequence along with its context. The germline gives CDR1 LNHDA, CDR2 SQIVND (reference sequence). The CDR3 has 14 amino acids. V gave up 6 bases and J gave up 5 bases, with 17 bases separating them. This specimen belongs to a study of PD-L1 blockade in urothelial cancer. The time point is: pretreatment peripheral blood. Method: immunoSEQ multiplex PCR; TCRdb's copy keeps in-frame clones and lacks some. The table includes under 70,000 clones, 75% to 85% detected once. The receptor's source is a man in his sixties or seventies with urothelial cancer. This chain connects TRBV19 to TRBJ2-7; a possible D gene is TRBD2 (5 bases). Sequenced here: PBMCs, sampled around atezolizumab (anti-PD-L1) treatment. The CDR3 reads CASRKGGLADEQYF. CDR3 DNA sequence: TGTGCCAGTAGGAAAGGCGGGCTAGCCGACGAGCAGTACTTC.